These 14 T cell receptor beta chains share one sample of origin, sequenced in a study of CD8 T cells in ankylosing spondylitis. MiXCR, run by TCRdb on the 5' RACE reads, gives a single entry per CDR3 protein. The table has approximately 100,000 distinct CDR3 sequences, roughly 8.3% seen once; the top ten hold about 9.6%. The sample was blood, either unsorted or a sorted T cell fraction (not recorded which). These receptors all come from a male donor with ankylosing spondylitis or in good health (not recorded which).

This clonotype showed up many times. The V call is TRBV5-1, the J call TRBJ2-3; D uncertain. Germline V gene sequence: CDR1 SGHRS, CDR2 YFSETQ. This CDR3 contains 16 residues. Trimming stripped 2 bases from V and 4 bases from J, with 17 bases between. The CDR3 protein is CASSLGLGRRADTQYF. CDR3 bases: TGCGCCAGCAGCTTAGGGCTTGGCAGGCGAGCAGATACGCAGTATTTT.

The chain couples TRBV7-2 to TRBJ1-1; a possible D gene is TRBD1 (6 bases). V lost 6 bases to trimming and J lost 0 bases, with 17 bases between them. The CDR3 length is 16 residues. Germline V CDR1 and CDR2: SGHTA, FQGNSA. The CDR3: CASRLRGAVMNTEAFF. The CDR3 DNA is TGTGCCAGCAGGTTAAGGGGGGCTGTTATGAACACTGAAGCTTTCTTT.

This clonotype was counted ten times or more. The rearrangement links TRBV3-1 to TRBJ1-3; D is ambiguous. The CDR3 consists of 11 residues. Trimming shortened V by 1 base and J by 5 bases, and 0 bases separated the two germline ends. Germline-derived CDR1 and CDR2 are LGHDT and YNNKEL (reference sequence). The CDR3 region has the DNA TGTGCCAGCAGCCAAGGAAACACCATATATTTT. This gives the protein CASSQGNTIYF.

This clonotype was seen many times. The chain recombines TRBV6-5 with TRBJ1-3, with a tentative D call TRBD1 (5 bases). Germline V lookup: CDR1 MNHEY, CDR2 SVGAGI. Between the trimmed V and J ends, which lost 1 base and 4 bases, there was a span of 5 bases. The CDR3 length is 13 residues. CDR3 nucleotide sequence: TGTGCCAGCAGTTACTACAGGGGAAACACCATATATTTT. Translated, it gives CASSYYRGNTIYF.

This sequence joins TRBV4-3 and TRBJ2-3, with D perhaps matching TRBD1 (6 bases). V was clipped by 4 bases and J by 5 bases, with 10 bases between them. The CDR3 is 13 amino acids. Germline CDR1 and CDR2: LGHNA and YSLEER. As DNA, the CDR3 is TGCGCCAGCAGCCCCACCAGGGGAGATACGCAGTATTTT. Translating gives CASSPTRGDTQYF.

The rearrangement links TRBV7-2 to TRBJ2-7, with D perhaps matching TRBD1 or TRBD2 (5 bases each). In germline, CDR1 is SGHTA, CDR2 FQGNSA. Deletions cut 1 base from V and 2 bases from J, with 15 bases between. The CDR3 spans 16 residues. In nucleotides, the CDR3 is TGTGCCAGCAGCTTAGTGGGGCGGGCAACTCCCTACGAGCAGTACTTC. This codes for CASSLVGRATPYEQYF. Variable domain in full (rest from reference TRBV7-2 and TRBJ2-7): GAGVSQSPSNKVTEKGKDVELRCDPISGHTALYWYRQSLGQGLEFLIYFQGNSAPDKSGLPSDRFSAERTGGSVSTLTIQRTQQEDSAVYLCASSLVGRATPYEQYFGPGTRLTVT.

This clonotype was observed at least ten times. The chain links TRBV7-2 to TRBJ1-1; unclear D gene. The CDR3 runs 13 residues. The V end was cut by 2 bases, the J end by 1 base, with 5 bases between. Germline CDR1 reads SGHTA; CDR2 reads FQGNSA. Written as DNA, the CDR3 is TGTGCCAGCAGCTTATCTGCGAACACTGAAGCTTTCTTT. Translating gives CASSLSANTEAFF.

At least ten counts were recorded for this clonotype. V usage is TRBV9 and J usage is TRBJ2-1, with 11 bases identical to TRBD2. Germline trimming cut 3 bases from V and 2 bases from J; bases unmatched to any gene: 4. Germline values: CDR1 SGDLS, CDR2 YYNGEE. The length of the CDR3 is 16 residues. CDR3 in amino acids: CASSGGTSGAYNEQFF. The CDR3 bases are TGTGCCAGCAGCGGGGGGACTAGCGGCGCCTACAATGAGCAGTTCTTC.

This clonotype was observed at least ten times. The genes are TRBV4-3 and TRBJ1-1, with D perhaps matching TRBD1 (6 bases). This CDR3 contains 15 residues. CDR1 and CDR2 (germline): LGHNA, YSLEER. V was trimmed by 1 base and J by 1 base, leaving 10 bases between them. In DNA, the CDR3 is TGCGCCAGCAGCCAAGCCGGCAGGGGGAACACTGAAGCTTTCTTT. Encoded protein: CASSQAGRGNTEAFF.

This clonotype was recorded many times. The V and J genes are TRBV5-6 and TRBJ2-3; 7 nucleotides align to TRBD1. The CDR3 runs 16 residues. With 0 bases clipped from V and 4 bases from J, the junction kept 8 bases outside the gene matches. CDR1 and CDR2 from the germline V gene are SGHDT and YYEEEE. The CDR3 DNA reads TGTGCCAGCAGCTTGGGACCCCCTAGGGGGCCAGATACGCAGTATTTT. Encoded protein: CASSLGPPRGPDTQYF.

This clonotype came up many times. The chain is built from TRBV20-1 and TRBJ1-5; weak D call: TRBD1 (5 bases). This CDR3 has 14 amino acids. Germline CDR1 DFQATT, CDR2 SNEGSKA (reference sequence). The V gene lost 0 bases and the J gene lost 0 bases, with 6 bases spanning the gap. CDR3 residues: CSAREGTSNQPQHF. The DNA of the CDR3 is TGCAGTGCTAGAGAAGGGACTAGCAATCAGCCCCAGCATTTT.

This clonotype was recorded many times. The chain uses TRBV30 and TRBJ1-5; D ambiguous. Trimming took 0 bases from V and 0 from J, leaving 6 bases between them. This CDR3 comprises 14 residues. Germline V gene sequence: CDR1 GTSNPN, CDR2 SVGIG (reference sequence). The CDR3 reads CAWSVGGSNQPQHF. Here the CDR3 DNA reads TGTGCCTGGAGTGTCGGTGGTAGCAATCAGCCCCAGCATTTT.

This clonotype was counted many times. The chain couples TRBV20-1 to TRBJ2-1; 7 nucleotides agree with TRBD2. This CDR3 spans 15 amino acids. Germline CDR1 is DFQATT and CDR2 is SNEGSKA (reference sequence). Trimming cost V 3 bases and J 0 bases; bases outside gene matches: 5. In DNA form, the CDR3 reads TGCAGTGCTAGTGGGGAGGGCCCCTCCTACAATGAGCAGTTCTTC. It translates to CSASGEGPSYNEQFF.

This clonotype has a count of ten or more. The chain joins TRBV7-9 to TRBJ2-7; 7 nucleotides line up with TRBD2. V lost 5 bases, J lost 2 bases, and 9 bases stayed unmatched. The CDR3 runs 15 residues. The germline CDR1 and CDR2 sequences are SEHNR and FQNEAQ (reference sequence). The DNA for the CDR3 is TGTGCCAGCAGCCCCATACTAGCGTCTACCTACGAGCAGTACTTC. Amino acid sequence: CASSPILASTYEQYF.